This T cell receptor (beta chain) was found in a study of shared clonotypes between healthy human individuals. Germline assignment: CDR1 MGHRA and CDR2 YSYEKL. The CDR3 contains 13 residues. Trimming shortened V by 4 bases and J by 4 bases, and 11 bases separated the two germline ends. Produced via immunoSEQ multiplex PCR; TCRdb's table is partial and in-frame only. The data contain more than 2,000,000 clones, approximately 90% of them singletons. Sequencing input: naive CD4+ T cells sorted from blood. Subset: CD45RA+ positively selected. This chain uses TRBV4-1 with TRBJ2-7; no firm D call. The source of this sequence is a man younger than 30 in good health. CDR3: CASSPVEGYEQYF. CDR3 sequence (DNA): TGCGCCAGCAGCCCCGTGGAAGGGTACGAGCAGTACTTC.